This T cell receptor (beta chain) was recovered during a study of OX40 agonist ivuxolimab in advanced cancers. With respect to this clone: What it binds is unknown.

Only in-frame clones appear in the TCRdb table, and some are missing; sequencing was by immunoSEQ multiplex PCR. Counted here are 30,000 to 40,000 clones, 89% occurring once; the ten biggest clones make up around 41%. CDR1 LNHDA and CDR2 SQIVND come from the germline V gene (reference sequence). The CDR3 runs to 17 residues. The J segment lost 0 bases and the V segment lost 3 bases, leaving 8 bases of the junction unmatched. Study-wide results and caveats: Specificity for antigen went undetermined in the expanded peripheral T cells.

The source of this sequence is an adult with an advanced solid tumor such as melanoma, head and neck, liver or kidney cancer. The sequences come from CD4+ or CD8+ T cells sorted from blood, collected in a trial of the OX40 agonist ivuxolimab. This rearrangement joins TRBV19 to TRBJ2-7; 10 positions match TRBD1. The CDR3 DNA reads as TGTGCCAGTAGTATTCTTTCTAGGACAGGGGGCTCCTACGAGCAGTACTTC. It is translated as CASSILSRTGGSYEQYF.